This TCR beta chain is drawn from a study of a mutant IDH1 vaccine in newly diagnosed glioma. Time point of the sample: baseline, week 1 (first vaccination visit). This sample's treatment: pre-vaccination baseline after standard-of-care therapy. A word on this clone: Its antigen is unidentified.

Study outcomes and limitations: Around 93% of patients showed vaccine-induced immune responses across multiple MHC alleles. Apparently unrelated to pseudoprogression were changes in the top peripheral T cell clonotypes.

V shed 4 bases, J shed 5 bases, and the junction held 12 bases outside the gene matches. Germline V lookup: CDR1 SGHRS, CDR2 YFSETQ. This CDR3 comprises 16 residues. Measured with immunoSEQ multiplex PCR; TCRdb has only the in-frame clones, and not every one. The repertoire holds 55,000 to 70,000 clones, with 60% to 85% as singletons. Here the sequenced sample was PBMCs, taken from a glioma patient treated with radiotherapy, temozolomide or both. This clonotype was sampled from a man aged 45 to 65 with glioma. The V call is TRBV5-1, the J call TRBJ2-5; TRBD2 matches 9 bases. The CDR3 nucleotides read TGCGCCAGCAGCCCGATTAGCGGGGGCCGGGGGGAGACCCAGTACTTC. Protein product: CASSPISGGRGETQYF.